This record looks at one T cell receptor beta chain sequence and its context. Its recognized antigen is unknown. No quality values exist for individual bases; no much larger clone is one base distant. The sample belongs to a study of blood T cell repertoires in COVID-19 (dated by TCRdb to the early 2020s). Describing the broader study: For ImmuneRACE Cohort 3, a participant was defined as recovered based on two consecutive negative NP/OP PCR tests, clearance by a healthcare professional, or resolution of symptoms. The repertoires were released in a freely available public database intended as a resource for research on the immune response to SARS-CoV-2. The prospective study material was composed of cDNA or gDNA derived from T cells, B-cell-depleted T cells, or PBMCs. A de-identified subject ID, COVID-19 status, age in years and sex were almost always included in the sample metadata. Samples were obtained from the ongoing ImmuneRACE study (first 160 participants) and from 1,254 subjects provided by 6 global collaborators. HLA class I and class II types, where available, came from metadata supplied by the sample provider rather than from assay-based typing. Collaborator samples came from the United States, Italy and Spain and covered acute and convalescent phases of COVID-19. Deeply sampled blood TCRbeta repertoires from subjects exposed to, actively infected with, or recovered from COVID-19 were included in the dataset.

The immunoSEQ Assay, a bias-controlled multiplex PCR, was used to amplify TCRbeta CDR3 regions from genomic DNA. In the paper's pipeline: The number of nucleated cells in each sample was estimated from the amplification of reference gene primers within the assay. To quantify the absolute abundance of each unique TCRbeta CDR3 rearrangement, sequence reads were collapsed and filtered. For each sample, productive Simpson clonality was calculated as the square root of Simpson's diversity index across productive rearrangements. In TCRdb, the immuneACCESS table is reduced to in-frame sequences with V and J assigned. These tables do not hold every clone; where another copy was compared, an unresolved V gene accounts for under half, and the others remain unexplained. V and J calls and clone size are given by that table; D and trimming were obtained from the DNA. This sample holds fewer than 350,000 clones; more than 70% were observed only once. The ten largest clonotypes hold 2% to 2.5% of the sample.

Enrolling through a virtual design, the prospective study's participants ranged in age from roughly 18 to 90 years and lived across roughly 23 United States geographic areas. In the prospective study, participants were assigned to cohorts based on the clinical history participants reported in a screening survey and a study questionnaire. Each participant in the prospective study had whole blood, serum and a nasopharyngeal or oropharyngeal swab collected by mobile phlebotomists. Over a roughly 2-month period, participants in the prospective study had the option of providing additional blood draws and questionnaires. Before DNA extraction, blood samples from the prospective study were shipped at room temperature or frozen. General conclusions and limits of the study: The amount of clinical and demographic metadata varied by source and participant and was provided uncurated.

The CDR3 runs 15 residues from the cysteine to the phenylalanine. Of the read, only the CDR3 DNA is kept; its 45 bases are in frame from base 1. From the germline V gene, CDR1 is SGHRS and CDR2 is YFSETQ. The junction carries 12 bases between V and J, which are trimmed by 0 bases and 3 bases respectively. The sequenced sample consisted of PBMCs or T cells enriched from blood (not recorded which). This TCR was sampled from a woman in her fifties or sixties in a cohort exposed to, infected with or recovered from COVID-19 (not recorded which). The sequence joins TRBV5-1 to TRBJ1-1; TRBD1 might be the D gene, on 5 matching bases. The CDR3 is CASSLDPGRDTEAFF. The bases read TGCGCCAGCAGCTTGGACCCAGGGCGCGACACTGAAGCTTTCTTT.